This T cell receptor beta chain was captured by sequencing in a study of identical twins. The cDNA had a unique molecular identifier and a template-switch universal primer site. MiXCR, applied by TCRdb to the 5' RACE reads, yields one record per CDR3 protein. The sample lists 450,000 to 600,000 distinct CDR3 sequences, about 22% occurring once. Germline V gene sequence: CDR1 MGHDK, CDR2 SYGVNS. Trimming removed 4 bases at V and 8 bases at J, with 12 bases between. The CDR3 covers 13 residues. Study-wide findings and caveats: Abundant beta clonotypes from cord blood had fewer insertions, unlike memory repertoires, which showed none. Donors were not followed over many years; analysis was cross-sectional.

Of note for this clonotype: Its antigen is still unknown.

The same sample was also studied in work on yellow fever vaccine responses in identical twins. This second report adds: Twins' vaccine T cell response reportedly gave the appearance of partial convergence and partial personalization.

V is TRBV25-1 and J is TRBJ2-1; D may be TRBD1 (6 bases). The clonotype originates from a woman aged 18 to 35 in good health. What was sequenced was CD4+ T cells sorted from blood. Here the CDR3 DNA reads TGTGCCAGCAGTGCGCAGGGGCGGGATGAGCAGTTCTTC. Protein product: CASSAQGRDEQFF. Full variable domain (missing parts from reference TRBV25-1 and TRBJ2-1): EADIYQTPRYLVIGTGKKITLECSQTMGHDKMYWYQQDPGMELHLIHYSYGVNSTEKGDLSSESTVSRIRTEHFPLTLESARPSHTSQYLCASSAQGRDEQFFGPGTRLTVL.